This T cell receptor beta chain appears in the sequencing data of a study of T cell responses to AZD1222 COVID-19 vaccine. At the level of the study: Second-dose recipients at about 4 or about 12 weeks were treated as one pooled group. Overall study results and limits: Once two AZD1222 doses were given, Spike-specific TCR breadth and depth went up. Regions left unmutated in variants are reportedly the target of nearly half of spike-specific TCRs.

The junction had 10 bases not matched to a gene; V was cut back by 4 bases and J by 5 bases. CDR3 length: 15 amino acids. The germline CDR1 and CDR2 sequences are GTSNPN and SVGIG (reference sequence). The data were produced by immunoSEQ multiplex PCR, yet TCRdb's version contains in-frame clones alone and is incomplete. The sample includes approximately 180,000 clones, approximately 86% seen only once; the top ten take approximately 7.7%. About this clone: Its antigen is not known.

The sequencing here drew on peripheral blood, taken on day 0 of AZD1222 vaccination. V usage is TRBV30 and J usage is TRBJ1-4, with 7 positions matching TRBD1. This receptor was obtained from an adult in good health. In nucleotides, the CDR3 is TGTGCCTGGAATCAGGGGGGGAAAGGGAATGAAAAACTGTTTTTT. Its protein is CAWNQGGKGNEKLFF.